This T cell receptor (beta chain) derives from a study of blood T cells in healthy people across ages. Germline V gene lookup returns CDR1 MGHRA and CDR2 YSYEKL. Trimming took off 0 bases at V and 4 bases at J, with 9 bases between the two ends. CDR3 size: 14 residues. Primed by a sample-barcoded 5' primer and a J-beta primer mix, a second PCR proceeded for about 6 to 11 cycles. MiXCR, run by TCRdb on the 5' RACE reads, gives a single entry per CDR3 protein. Of hundreds of thousands of distinct CDR3 sequences detected, more than 25% appear once; the ten largest clones hold around 2.9%. These data were also filed under a second study, of T cells of mothers and their children.

The sample consisted of blood. V usage is TRBV4-1 and J usage is TRBJ1-1; TRBD1 is a possible D gene (5 bases). The receptor's source is a boy aged 5-17 years in good health. In nucleotides, the CDR3 is TGCGCCAGCAGCCAAGATTTCGGGGGCACTGAAGCTTTCTTT. Translating it yields CASSQDFGGTEAFF.